The TCR beta chain under discussion was sequenced for a study of T cells after yellow fever vaccination. This clonotype came up a few times. V lost 8 bases and J lost 1; bases outside the gene matches: 4. The CDR3 runs to 13 residues. Germline CDR1 is SEHNR and CDR2 is FQNEAQ (reference sequence). TCRdb passed the 5' RACE reads through MiXCR, listing each CDR3 protein once. Of hundreds of thousands of distinct CDR3 sequences in the sample, about 12% are singletons; the top ten hold under 15%. The sample here was PBMCs, taken on the day of the yellow fever booster vaccination. The clonotype was recovered from a man aged 30 to 39 who received the YFV17D yellow fever vaccine. The V and J genes are TRBV7-9 and TRBJ2-7; 8 bases map to TRBD1. Here the CDR3 DNA reads TGTGCCAGCCGACAGGGGCCTTCCTACGAGCAGTACTTC. It codes for CASRQGPSYEQYF.